This TCR beta chain appears in the sequencing data of a study of shared clonotypes between healthy human individuals. As for the study in general: Per donor, three plates held CD4 naive cells, three held CD4 memory, two held CD8 naive and one held CD8 memory.

In regard to this clone: The sample carries other DNA sequences with the same CDR3.

The germline CDR1 and CDR2 sequences are SGHRS and YFSETQ. The ends lost 4 bases at V and 3 bases at J; junction bases unmatched: 3. The length of the CDR3 is 13 residues. The run depth of the assay was deep. Sequenced by immunoSEQ multiplex PCR; TCRdb stores in-frame clones only, minus some. The data hold over a million clones, with roughly 96% observed a single time. This chain uses TRBV5-1 with TRBJ2-7; TRBD1 aligns across 8 bases. This sequence originates from a man aged 25-45 years in good health. Sequenced: naive CD4+ T cells sorted from blood. Noted subset: CD45RA+ positively selected. CDR3: CASSPDRVYEQYF. DNA for the CDR3: TGCGCCAGCAGCCCGGACAGGGTCTACGAGCAGTACTTC.